The 18 T cell receptor beta chains given below trace back to one sample, sequenced in a study of shared clonotypes between healthy human individuals. The assay was immunoSEQ multiplex PCR, and TCRdb's table has in-frame clones only and misses some. The table shows 1,100,000 or so clones, with 75% to 85% occurring only once. Sequenced: memory CD4+ T cells from PBMCs. Subset given: CD45RA-negative fraction. The receptors were sampled from a man aged 18 to 29 in good health. Some clones in this sample may be carry-over from other donors' samples.

The chain recombines TRBV5-6 with TRBJ1-4; perhaps TRBD1 as D (5 bases). The CDR3 contains 15 residues. V was trimmed by 4 bases and J by 4 bases, leaving 14 bases between them. Germline CDR1 SGHDT, CDR2 YYEEEE. The CDR3 nucleotides are TGTGCCAGCAGCCGCGGGAGGGGAGGTAATGAAAAACTGTTTTTT. It specifies CASSRGRGGNEKLFF.

This clone was seen more than once but under ten times. The chain recombines TRBV5-6 with TRBJ2-4; tentatively, D is TRBD1 or TRBD2 (6 bases each). Germline V gives CDR1 SGHDT, CDR2 YYEEEE. V was clipped by 1 base and J by 0 bases, with 11 bases between them. CDR3 size: 16 residues. The CDR3 loop is CASSLTGRLAKNIQYF. The DNA for the CDR3 is TGTGCCAGCAGCTTGACAGGGAGGCTAGCCAAAAACATTCAGTACTTC.

J is TRBJ2-3 and V is TRBV6-5; 8 nucleotides align to TRBD2. With V trimmed by 5 bases and J by 2 bases, 6 bases remained unmatched. This CDR3 has 15 amino acids. Germline loops: CDR1 MNHEY, CDR2 SVGAGI. The CDR3 spells CASSRASGYTDTQYF. CDR3 in DNA: TGTGCCAGCAGTAGGGCTAGCGGGTACACAGATACGCAGTATTTT.

The V gene is TRBV28, the J gene TRBJ1-1, with no clear D. This CDR3 has 13 residues. Germline assignment: CDR1 MDHEN and CDR2 SYDVKM. The germline V and J ends were trimmed by 3 bases and 11 bases, with 16 bases remaining between them. DNA of the CDR3: TGTGCCAGCAGTTTTCGTAGGGCGGCGGCCGCTTTCTTT. Translating it yields CASSFRRAAAAFF. The variable domain in full, with the rest retrieved from reference TRBV28 and TRBJ1-1, is DVKVTQSSRYLVKRTGEKVFLECVQDMDHENMFWYRQDPGLGLRLIYFSYDVKMKEKGDIPEGYSVSREKKERFSLILESASTNQTSMYLCASSFRRAAAAFFGQGTRLTVV.

Here the CDR3 DNA reads TGTGCCATCAGTGAGGGCACGCATAACTATGGCTACACCTTC. It yields the protein CAISEGTHNYGYTF. The chain links TRBV10-3 to TRBJ1-2, with no clear D. CDR3 length equals 14 residues. V was cut by 2 bases and J by 1 base, with 8 bases left in between. Germline V lookup: CDR1 ENHRY, CDR2 SYGVKD.

This chain connects TRBV28 to TRBJ1-2, with 11 bases lining up with TRBD1. Trimming removed 6 bases from V and 3 bases from J; junction bases left unmatched: 9. The V gene's germline CDR1 is MDHEN and CDR2 SYDVKM. This CDR3 is 16 amino acids long. This CDR3 reads CASSGQGAYIYYGYTF. The CDR3 bases are TGTGCCAGCAGCGGACAGGGGGCATATATATACTATGGCTACACCTTC.

V and J are TRBV28 and TRBJ1-2; TRBD1 matches 9 bases. There are 17 residues in the CDR3. Germline CDR1 reads MDHEN; CDR2 reads SYDVKM. Trimming at V came to 4 bases and at J to 8 bases, leaving 17 bases not matched to a gene. Here the CDR3 DNA reads TGTGCCAGCAGTTCATCGCCGGGAGGGACAGGGAGGGAGGGCTACACCTTC. Its translation: CASSSSPGGTGREGYTF.

V usage is TRBV7-9 and J usage is TRBJ2-5; the D gene could be TRBD1 or TRBD2 (5 bases each). The germline V gene encodes CDR1 SEHNR and CDR2 FQNEAQ (reference sequence). V was shortened by 4 bases and J by 2 bases, with 17 bases between the two germline ends. This CDR3 comprises 16 residues. Written as DNA, the CDR3 is TGTGCCAGCAGCTCCCGAGGGGACCCTAAACAAGAGACCCAGTACTTC. Its translation is CASSSRGDPKQETQYF.

The chain carries TRBV6-1 and TRBJ2-7; 11 bases are shared with TRBD1. CDR3 size: 14 residues. Germline-derived CDR1 and CDR2 are MNHNS and SASEGT. J was trimmed by 3 bases and V by 10 bases; bases with no gene match: 8. DNA of the CDR3: TGTGCCACTACCGGGACAGGGGGACTCTACGAGCAGTACTTC. Residues: CATTGTGGLYEQYF.

The V and J genes are TRBV28 and TRBJ1-1; D uncertain. Germline lookup yields CDR1 MDHEN and CDR2 SYDVKM. The V gene lost 6 bases and the J gene lost 4 bases, with 15 bases spanning the gap. The CDR3 runs 14 residues. The CDR3 sequence is CASSTSLWGTEAFF. In DNA, the CDR3 is TGTGCCAGCAGCACTTCCCTGTGGGGCACTGAAGCTTTCTTT.

CDR3 sequence (DNA): TGCGCCAGCAGCTTGCAGAACTCTGGAAACACCATATATTTT. This gives the protein CASSLQNSGNTIYF. The V call is TRBV5-1, the J call TRBJ1-3; unclear D gene. Germline CDR1 SGHRS, CDR2 YFSETQ. V dropped 1 base and J dropped 0 bases, with 5 bases sitting between them. The CDR3 is 14 amino acids.

The J gene is TRBJ1-1, the V gene TRBV10-3; TRBD1 might be the D (5 bases). V lost 0 bases to trimming and J lost 5 bases, with 13 bases between them. This CDR3 contains 15 residues. CDR1 is ENHRY, CDR2 SYGVKD, per germline. The DNA for the CDR3 is TGTGCCATCAGTGAGTCGGGGGTGGAGGGAACTGAAGCTTTCTTT. This encodes CAISESGVEGTEAFF.

This clone appeared a few times. This chain uses TRBV7-3 with TRBJ2-1; D possibly corresponds to TRBD2 (5 bases). V was pared by 5 bases and J by 7 bases, with 18 bases between. The CDR3 consists of 15 residues. Germline V gene data show CDR1 as SGHTA and CDR2 as FQGTGA. CDR3 sequence reads: CASSPWERPGNEQFF. The CDR3 DNA is TGTGCCAGCAGCCCCTGGGAGCGTCCGGGGAATGAGCAGTTCTTC. Looking up the rest from reference TRBV7-3 and TRBJ2-1 gives the full variable domain: GAGVSQTPSNKVTEKGKYVELRCDPISGHTALYWYRQSLGQGPEFLIYFQGTGAADDSGLPNDRFFAVRPEGSVSTLKIQRTERGDSAVYLCASSPWERPGNEQFFGPGTRLTVL.

The J gene is TRBJ2-3, the V gene TRBV5-1, with unresolved D. The CDR3 extends over 14 amino acids. Germline V lookup: CDR1 SGHRS, CDR2 YFSETQ. Trimming removed 4 bases from V and 6 bases from J, with 15 bases in between. CDR3 bases: TGCGCCAGCAGCCCCGGACCAGCTCCTGATACGCAGTATTTT. The encoded protein is CASSPGPAPDTQYF.

This clone was detected once. The genes are TRBV28 and TRBJ1-5; 7 bases align to TRBD1. Looked up from germline, CDR1 is MDHEN and CDR2 is SYDVKM. CDR3 length equals 16 residues. V lost 6 bases to trimming and J lost 7 bases; unmatched junction nucleotides: 15. CDR3 bases: TGTGCCAGCAGCCTTTCCGGGACAGCCCCCCGGCAGCCCCAGCATTTT. Amino acid sequence: CASSLSGTAPRQPQHF.

J is TRBJ2-3 and V is TRBV28; tentative D call: TRBD1 (6 bases). The CDR3 is made up of 17 amino acids. The ends were cut back, 3 bases at V and 0 bases at J, with 16 bases in the middle. Germline CDR1 and CDR2: MDHEN and SYDVKM. CDR3 nucleotide sequence: TGTGCCAGCAGTTTGTTGTCCAGGGGCACTAGCACAGATACGCAGTATTTT. Amino acids: CASSLLSRGTSTDTQYF.

This chain uses TRBV28 with TRBJ2-7; D gene uncertain. V was cut by 6 bases and J by 7 bases, with 10 bases left in between. Germline CDR1 and CDR2: MDHEN and SYDVKM. This CDR3 has 11 residues. CDR3: CASSYHREQYF. Here the CDR3 DNA reads TGTGCCAGCAGCTACCACCGGGAGCAGTACTTC.

This clone was detected a few times. J is TRBJ1-5 and V is TRBV7-2, with D possibly matching TRBD1 (5 bases). Between the trimmed V and J ends, which lost 8 bases and 3 bases, there was a span of 14 bases. This CDR3 spans 14 amino acids. Germline assignment: CDR1 SGHTA and CDR2 FQGNSA. CDR3 sequence (DNA): TGTGCCAGCCACTCAGGGTTATTCAATCAGCCCCAGCATTTT. Translated, it gives CASHSGLFNQPQHF. Looking up the rest from reference TRBV7-2 and TRBJ1-5 gives the full variable domain: GAGVSQSPSNKVTEKGKDVELRCDPISGHTALYWYRQSLGQGLEFLIYFQGNSAPDKSGLPSDRFSAERTGGSVSTLTIQRTQQEDSAVYLCASHSGLFNQPQHFGDGTRLSIL.